This T cell receptor (beta chain) is from a study of Graves' ophthalmopathy and Graves' hyperthyroidism. Comment on this clonotype: One end of the junction does not line up with germline, which may come from a read error.

Amplification from RNA transcripts yielded the TCR beta CDR3 regions. RT-PCR was first run with HTBI primers, then multiplex PCR in a second round. A single record per CDR3 protein comes from TCRdb applying MiXCR to the multiplex PCR reads. There are 450,000 to 600,000 distinct CDR3 sequences in the sample; just under 40% occur only once, and 3.5% to 5% lies in the top ten. The specimen sequenced was peripheral blood or thyroid tissue (not recorded which). The TCR sequence derives from an adult man with Graves' hyperthyroidism.

CDR3 nucleotide sequence: TGTGCCACCAGTGATTCGGGGGGCGTCTCCTACGGGCAGTACTTC. Translated: CATSDSGGVSYGQYF. The chain recombines TRBV24-1 with TRBJ2-7, with D possibly TRBD2 on 7 matching bases. Germline assignment: CDR1 KGHDR and CDR2 SFDVKD. The CDR3 extends over 15 amino acids.